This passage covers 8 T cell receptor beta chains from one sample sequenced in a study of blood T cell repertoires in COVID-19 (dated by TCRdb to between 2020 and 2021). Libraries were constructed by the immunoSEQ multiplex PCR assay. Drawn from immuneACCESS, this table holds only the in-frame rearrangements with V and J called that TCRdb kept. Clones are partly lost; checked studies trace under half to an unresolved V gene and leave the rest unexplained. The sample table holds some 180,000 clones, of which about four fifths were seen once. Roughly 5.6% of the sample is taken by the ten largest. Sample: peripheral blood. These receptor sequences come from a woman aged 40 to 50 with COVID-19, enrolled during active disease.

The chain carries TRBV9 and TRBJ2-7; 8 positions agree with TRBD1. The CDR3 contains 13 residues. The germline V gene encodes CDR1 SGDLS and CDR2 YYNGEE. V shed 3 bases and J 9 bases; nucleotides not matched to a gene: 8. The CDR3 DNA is TGTGCCAGCAGCGGACAGGGGACCTTTGGGCAGTACTTC. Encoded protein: CASSGQGTFGQYF. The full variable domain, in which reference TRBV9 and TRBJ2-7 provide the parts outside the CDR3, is DSGVTQTPKHLITATGQRVTLRCSPRSGDLSVYWYQQSLDQGLQFLIQYYNGEERAKGNILERFSAQQFPDLHSELNLSSLELGDSALYFCASSGQGTFGQYFGPGTRLTVT.

The DNA for the CDR3 is TGCGCCAGCAGCCGGGGACAGGATAACACCGGGGAGCTGTTTTTT. It translates to CASSRGQDNTGELFF. This chain uses TRBV4-1 with TRBJ2-2, with 8 bases fitting TRBD1. Germline CDR1 and CDR2: MGHRA and YSYEKL. V trimming: 4 bases; J trimming: 2 bases; junction bases outside the gene matches: 3. The CDR3 runs 15 residues.

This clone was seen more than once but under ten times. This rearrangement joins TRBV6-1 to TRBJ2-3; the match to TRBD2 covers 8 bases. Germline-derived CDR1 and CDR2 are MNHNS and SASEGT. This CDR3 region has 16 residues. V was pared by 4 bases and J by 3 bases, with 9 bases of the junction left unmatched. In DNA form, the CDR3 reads TGTGCCAGCAGTGGCTCGGGGGGGAAGCGAACAGATACGCAGTATTTT. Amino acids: CASSGSGGKRTDTQYF.

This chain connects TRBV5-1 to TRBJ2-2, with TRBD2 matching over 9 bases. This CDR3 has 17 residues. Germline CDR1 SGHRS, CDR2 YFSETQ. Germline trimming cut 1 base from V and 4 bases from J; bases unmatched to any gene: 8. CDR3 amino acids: CASSLTSGRLVTGELFF. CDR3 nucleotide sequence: TGCGCCAGCAGCTTGACTAGCGGGCGCCTCGTCACCGGGGAGCTGTTTTTT. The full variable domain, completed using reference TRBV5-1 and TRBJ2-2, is KAGVTQTPRYLIKTRGQQVTLSCSPISGHRSVSWYQQTPGQGLQFLFEYFSETQRNKGNFPGRFSGRQFSNSRSEMNVSTLELGDSALYLCASSLTSGRLVTGELFFGEGSRLTVL.

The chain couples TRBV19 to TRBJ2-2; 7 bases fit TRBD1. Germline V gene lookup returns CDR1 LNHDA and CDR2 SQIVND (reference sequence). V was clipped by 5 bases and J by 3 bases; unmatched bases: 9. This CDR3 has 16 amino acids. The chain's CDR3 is CASSEADRAYTGELFF. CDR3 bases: TGTGCCAGTAGTGAAGCAGACAGGGCCTACACCGGGGAGCTGTTTTTT.

The CDR3 DNA reads as TGTGCCAGCAGCTCACGGCTAGCGGGGGGGTCTGGGCAAGAGACCCAGTACTTC. The encoded protein is CASSSRLAGGSGQETQYF. This sequence joins TRBV5-4 and TRBJ2-5, with 12 nucleotides matching TRBD2. Germline V gives CDR1 SGHNT, CDR2 YYREEE (reference sequence). Unmatched junction bases numbered 11, after V lost 3 bases and J lost 2 bases. The length of the CDR3 is 18 residues.

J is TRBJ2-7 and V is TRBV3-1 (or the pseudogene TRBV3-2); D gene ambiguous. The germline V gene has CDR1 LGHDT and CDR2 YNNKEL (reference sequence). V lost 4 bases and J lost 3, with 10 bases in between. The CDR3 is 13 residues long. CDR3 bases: TGTGCCAGCAGCCTTTTAAACAGCTACGAGCAGTACTTC. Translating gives CASSLLNSYEQYF.

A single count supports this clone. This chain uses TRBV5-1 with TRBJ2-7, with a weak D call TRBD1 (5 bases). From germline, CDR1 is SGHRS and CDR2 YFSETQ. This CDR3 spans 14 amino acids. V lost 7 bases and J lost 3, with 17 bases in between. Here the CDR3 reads CASGAAAPSYEQYF. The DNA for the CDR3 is TGCGCCAGCGGGGCGGCAGCTCCTAGCTACGAGCAGTACTTC.